These T cell receptor beta chains were read from a single sample in a study of T cells in Graves' hyperthyroidism and ophthalmopathy. TCRdb itself ran the multiplex PCR reads through MiXCR, one entry per CDR3 protein. This table holds approximately 420,000 distinct CDR3 sequences, under 15% found once. The sample was blood. All receptors derive from a young woman with Graves' hyperthyroidism. Both conserved end residues are part of each CDR3. Each record gives: D gene, clone size, V gene, J gene, CDR3 protein, CDR3 DNA. D genes are given only for firm matches. Not all rows give a size; the values are once, few, many and, for expanded clones, a class.

d_gene: NA; abundance: NA; v_gene: TRBV5-1; j_gene: TRBJ2-7; CDR3aa: CASRSGRTSGEQYF; CDR3nt: TGCGCCAGCAGGAGCGGACGGACCTCGGGGGAGCAGTACTTC
d_gene: NA; abundance: NA; v_gene: TRBV15; j_gene: TRBJ2-1; CDR3aa: CTTSRSGTTYNEQFF; CDR3nt: TGTACCACCAGCAGATCCGGGACCACGTACAATGAGCAGTTCTTC
d_gene: TRBD1; abundance: few; v_gene: TRBV6-1; j_gene: TRBJ1-5; CDR3aa: CASSLGTGGGPQHF; CDR3nt: TGTGCCAGCAGCCTCGGGACAGGGGGCGGGCCCCAGCATTTT
d_gene: NA; abundance: many; v_gene: TRBV5-6; j_gene: TRBJ2-7; CDR3aa: CASSSSGRSYQQYF; CDR3nt: TGTGCCAGCAGCTCCTCCGGGAGATCCTACCAGCAGTACTTC
d_gene: NA; abundance: few; v_gene: TRBV7-8; j_gene: TRBJ2-3; CDR3aa: CASSLVRRADTQYF; CDR3nt: TGTGCCAGCAGCTTAGTTCGACGAGCAGATACGCAGTATTTT
d_gene: NA; abundance: many; v_gene: TRBV20-1; j_gene: TRBJ2-3; CDR3aa: CSATVASDFTDTQYF; CDR3nt: TGCAGCGCAACGGTGGCTAGCGACTTCACAGATACGCAGTATTTT
d_gene: TRBD1; abundance: NA; v_gene: TRBV3-1; j_gene: TRBJ1-2; CDR3aa: CASRHRGQGAFGYTF; CDR3nt: TGTGCCAGCAGGCATCGGGGACAGGGGGCATTTGGCTACACCTTC
d_gene: NA; abundance: NA; v_gene: TRBV7-9; j_gene: TRBJ1-1; CDR3aa: CATTGTRTEAFF; CDR3nt: TGTGCCACCACGGGGACGCGCACTGAAGCTTTCTTT
d_gene: TRBD2; abundance: many; v_gene: TRBV2; j_gene: TRBJ2-3; CDR3aa: CASGLAGITDTQYF; CDR3nt: TGTGCCAGCGGGCTAGCGGGAATCACAGATACGCAGTATTTT
d_gene: TRBD1; abundance: many; v_gene: TRBV2; j_gene: TRBJ1-5; CDR3aa: CASSEGQGANQPQHF; CDR3nt: TGTGCCAGCAGTGAAGGGCAGGGGGCAAATCAGCCCCAGCATTTT
d_gene: NA; abundance: few; v_gene: TRBV6-1; j_gene: TRBJ2-1; CDR3aa: CATGRYYNEQFF; CDR3nt: TGTGCCACCGGACGCTACTACAATGAGCAGTTCTTC
d_gene: NA; abundance: NA; v_gene: TRBV5-4; j_gene: TRBJ2-3; CDR3aa: CASSGYSTDTQYF; CDR3nt: TGTGCCTCCAGCGGCTATAGCACAGATACGCAGTATTTT
d_gene: NA; abundance: once; v_gene: TRBV12-3/TRBV12-4; j_gene: TRBJ2-7; CDR3aa: CASGMVGIAYF; CDR3nt: TGTGCCAGCGGTATGGTGGGGATAGCGTACTTC
d_gene: TRBD1; abundance: NA; v_gene: TRBV7-9; j_gene: TRBJ2-1; CDR3aa: CASSQGQTYNEQFF; CDR3nt: TGTGCCAGCAGCCAGGGACAGACCTACAATGAGCAGTTCTTC
d_gene: NA; abundance: many; v_gene: TRBV18; j_gene: TRBJ1-1; CDR3aa: CASSPPGVSQNAEAFF; CDR3nt: TGTGCCAGCTCACCACCGGGAGTCAGCCAGAACGCTGAAGCTTTCTTT
d_gene: NA; abundance: many; v_gene: TRBV27; j_gene: TRBJ2-1; CDR3aa: CASSTSRQATRFF; CDR3nt: TGTGCCAGCAGTACGAGTCGCCAGGCTACGAGGTTCTTC
d_gene: TRBD1; abundance: many; v_gene: TRBV28; j_gene: TRBJ2-7; CDR3aa: CASSAGQGAPYEQYF; CDR3nt: TGTGCCAGCAGTGCCGGGCAGGGGGCTCCCTACGAGCAGTACTTC
d_gene: NA; abundance: NA; v_gene: TRBV2; j_gene: TRBJ2-1; CDR3aa: CASTGDMGEQFF; CDR3nt: TGTGCCAGCACTGGGGACATGGGTGAGCAGTTCTTC
d_gene: NA; abundance: NA; v_gene: TRBV27; j_gene: TRBJ1-6; CDR3aa: CASSLQFPHNSPLHF; CDR3nt: TGTGCCAGCAGTTTACAGTTCCCGCATAATTCACCCCTCCACTTT
d_gene: TRBD2; abundance: many; v_gene: TRBV27; j_gene: TRBJ2-7; CDR3aa: CASRRLAERDEQYF; CDR3nt: TGTGCCAGCAGAAGACTAGCGGAAAGGGACGAGCAGTACTTC
d_gene: NA; abundance: few; v_gene: TRBV27; j_gene: TRBJ1-2; CDR3aa: CASSLLSLPQGGKNGYTF; CDR3nt: TGTGCCAGCAGTTTATTGAGCCTCCCACAGGGTGGAAAGAATGGCTACACCTTC
d_gene: NA; abundance: many; v_gene: TRBV10-1; j_gene: TRBJ2-3; CDR3aa: CASSGEGGHARDTQYF; CDR3nt: TGCGCCAGCAGTGGTGAGGGAGGTCATGCCCGCGATACGCAGTATTTT
d_gene: NA; abundance: many; v_gene: TRBV18; j_gene: TRBJ2-1; CDR3aa: CASSPPVGGMEFF; CDR3nt: TGTGCCAGCTCACCACCGGTAGGGGGGATGGAGTTCTTC
d_gene: NA; abundance: few; v_gene: TRBV3-1; j_gene: TRBJ1-6; CDR3aa: CASSHRNSPLHF; CDR3nt: TGTGCCAGCAGCCATCGGAATTCACCCCTCCACTTT
d_gene: NA; abundance: NA; v_gene: TRBV2; j_gene: TRBJ1-3; CDR3aa: CASSDIISGNTIYF; CDR3nt: TGTGCCAGCAGTGATATTATATCTGGAAACACCATATATTTT
d_gene: NA; abundance: few; v_gene: TRBV29-1; j_gene: TRBJ2-2; CDR3aa: CSARTVLNTGELFF; CDR3nt: TGCAGCGCCAGGACAGTCCTCAACACCGGGGAGCTGTTTTTT
d_gene: TRBD1; abundance: NA; v_gene: TRBV6-5; j_gene: TRBJ2-1; CDR3aa: CASSYPRQGFDTYEQFF; CDR3nt: TGTGCCAGCAGTTACCCCCGACAGGGGTTTGATACATATGAGCAGTTCTTC